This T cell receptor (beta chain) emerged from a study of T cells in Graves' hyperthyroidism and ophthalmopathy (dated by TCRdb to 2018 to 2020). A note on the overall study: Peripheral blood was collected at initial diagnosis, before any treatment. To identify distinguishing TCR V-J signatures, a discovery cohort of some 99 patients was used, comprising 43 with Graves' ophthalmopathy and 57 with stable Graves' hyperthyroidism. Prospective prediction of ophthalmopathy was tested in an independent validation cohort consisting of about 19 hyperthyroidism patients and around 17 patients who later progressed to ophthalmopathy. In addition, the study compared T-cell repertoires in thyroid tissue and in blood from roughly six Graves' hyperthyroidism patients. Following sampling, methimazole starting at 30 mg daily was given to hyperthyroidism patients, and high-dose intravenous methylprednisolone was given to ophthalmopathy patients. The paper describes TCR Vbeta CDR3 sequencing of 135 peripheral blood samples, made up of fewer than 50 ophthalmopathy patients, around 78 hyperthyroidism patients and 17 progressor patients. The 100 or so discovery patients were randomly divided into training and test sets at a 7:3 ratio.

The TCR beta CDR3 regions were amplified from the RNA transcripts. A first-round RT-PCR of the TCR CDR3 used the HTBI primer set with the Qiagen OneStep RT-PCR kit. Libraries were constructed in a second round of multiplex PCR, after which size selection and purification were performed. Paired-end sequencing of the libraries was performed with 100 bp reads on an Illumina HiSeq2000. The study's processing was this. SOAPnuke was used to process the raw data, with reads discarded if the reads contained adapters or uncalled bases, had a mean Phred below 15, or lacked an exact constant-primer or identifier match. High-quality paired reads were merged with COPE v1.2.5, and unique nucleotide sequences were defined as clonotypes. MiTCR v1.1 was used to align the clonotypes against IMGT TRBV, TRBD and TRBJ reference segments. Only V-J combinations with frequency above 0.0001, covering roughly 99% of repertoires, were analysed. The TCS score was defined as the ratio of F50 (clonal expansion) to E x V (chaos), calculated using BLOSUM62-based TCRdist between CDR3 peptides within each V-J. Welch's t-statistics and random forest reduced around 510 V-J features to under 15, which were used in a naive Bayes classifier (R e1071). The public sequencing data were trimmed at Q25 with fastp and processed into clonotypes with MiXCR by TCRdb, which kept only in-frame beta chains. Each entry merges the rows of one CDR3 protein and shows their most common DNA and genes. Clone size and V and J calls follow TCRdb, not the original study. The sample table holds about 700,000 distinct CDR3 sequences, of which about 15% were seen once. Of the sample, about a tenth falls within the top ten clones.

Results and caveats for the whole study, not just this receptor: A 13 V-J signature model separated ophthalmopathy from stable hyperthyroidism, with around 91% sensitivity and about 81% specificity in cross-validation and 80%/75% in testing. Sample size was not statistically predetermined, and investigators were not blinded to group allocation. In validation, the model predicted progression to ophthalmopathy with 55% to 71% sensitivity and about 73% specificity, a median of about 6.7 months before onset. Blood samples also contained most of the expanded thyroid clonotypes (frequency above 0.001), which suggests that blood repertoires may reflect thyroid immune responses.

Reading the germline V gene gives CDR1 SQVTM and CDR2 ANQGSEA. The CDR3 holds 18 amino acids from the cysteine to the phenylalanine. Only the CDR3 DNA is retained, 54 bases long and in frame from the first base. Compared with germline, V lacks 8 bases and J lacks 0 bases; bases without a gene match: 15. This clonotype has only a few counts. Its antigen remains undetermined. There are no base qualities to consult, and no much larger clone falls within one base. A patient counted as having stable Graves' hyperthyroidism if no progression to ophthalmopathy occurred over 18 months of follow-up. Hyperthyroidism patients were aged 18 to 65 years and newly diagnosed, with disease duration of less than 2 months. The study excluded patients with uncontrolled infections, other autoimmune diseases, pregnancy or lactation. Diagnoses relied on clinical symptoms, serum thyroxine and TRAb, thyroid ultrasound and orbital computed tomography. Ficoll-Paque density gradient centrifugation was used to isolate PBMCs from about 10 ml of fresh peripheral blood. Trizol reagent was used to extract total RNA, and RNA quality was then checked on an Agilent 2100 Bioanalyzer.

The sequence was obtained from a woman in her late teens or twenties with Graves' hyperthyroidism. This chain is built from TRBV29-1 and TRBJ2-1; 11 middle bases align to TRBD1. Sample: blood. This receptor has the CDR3 CSFIRTGGPLLSYNEQFF. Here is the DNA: TGCAGCTTCATCAGGACAGGGGGCCCCTTACTCTCCTACAATGAGCAGTTCTTC.